These T cell receptor beta chains were read from a single sample in a study of cytomegalovirus exposure and HLA in healthy donors. Using immunoSEQ multiplex PCR, the repertoire was profiled, and TCRdb retains in-frame clones only, with some absent. The sample has around 150,000 clones, about 88% seen once. Material for sequencing was PBMCs. All receptors come from a woman under 30 in good health and CMV-seronegative. Each CDR3 is given with its conserved first and last residue. The D gene is left open where the match is weak. The size field is filled for only some rows; it gives once, few, many or a size class.

>few|TRBD1|TRBV2|TRBJ1-2
CASLRTGPVRF
TGTGCCAGCCTTCGGACAGGACCTGTTCGCTTC
>-|-|TRBV7-9|TRBJ1-2
CASSLAQVMVYGYTF
TGTGCCAGCAGCTTAGCCCAGGTTATGGTTTATGGCTACACCTTC
>-|-|TRBV21-1|TRBJ1-4
CASRGQGDSGGEKLFF
TGTGCCAGCAGGGGGCAGGGCGATTCAGGGGGTGAAAAACTGTTTTTT
>-|-|TRBV5-6|TRBJ1-2
CASSTESYGYTF
TGTGCCAGCAGCACGGAGAGCTATGGCTACACCTTC
>-|TRBD2|TRBV9|TRBJ2-1
CASSVISGSYQSYNEQFF
TGTGCCAGCAGCGTAATTAGCGGGAGTTACCAGTCCTACAATGAGCAGTTCTTC
>-|-|TRBV4-1|TRBJ2-1
CASSQDKTHNNEQFF
TGCGCCAGCAGCCAAGATAAGACTCATAACAATGAGCAGTTCTTC
>few|TRBD1|TRBV27|TRBJ2-7
CASSPGDSRYEQYF
TGTGCCAGCAGTCCAGGGGACAGTCGTTACGAGCAGTACTTC
>once|-|TRBV21-1|TRBJ2-3
CASSKGQGTDTQYF
TGTGCCAGCAGCAAAGGACAGGGCACAGATACGCAGTATTTT
>-|-|TRBV10-1|TRBJ1-4
CASSDILQGRTEKLFF
TGCGCCAGCAGTGATATCCTCCAGGGAAGGACTGAAAAACTGTTTTTT
>-|-|TRBV4-3|TRBJ1-2
CASSQDADANYGYTF
TGCGCCAGCAGCCAAGACGCGGATGCGAACTATGGCTACACCTTC
>-|-|TRBV11-2|TRBJ2-7
CASGDRTSYEQYF
TGTGCCAGCGGTGACAGGACTTCCTACGAGCAGTACTTC
>-|-|TRBV18|TRBJ2-5
CASSHDGRGGQETQYF
TGTGCCAGCTCACACGATGGTCGCGGTGGCCAAGAGACCCAGTACTTC
>once|-|TRBV5-1|TRBJ1-2
CASSSGGPYGYTF
TGCGCCAGCAGCTCCGGAGGGCCCTATGGCTACACCTTC
>once|TRBD2|TRBV5-1|TRBJ2-5
CASSALAGGPLEKTQYF
TGCGCCAGCAGCGCGCTAGCGGGAGGGCCACTCGAGAAGACCCAGTACTTC
>-|-|TRBV29-1|TRBJ2-7
CSVEGASAGEQYF
TGCAGCGTTGAAGGGGCCTCGGCAGGCGAGCAGTACTTC
>-|TRBD2|TRBV6-4|TRBJ2-1
CASTRTSDSNEQFF
TGTGCCAGCACCCGGACTAGTGATTCCAATGAGCAGTTCTTC
>-|-|TRBV12-5|TRBJ2-3
CASGSILRRALDTQYF
TGTGCTAGTGGCTCCATCCTCCGCAGGGCATTAGATACGCAGTATTTT
>once|-|TRBV19|TRBJ1-2
CASSTRNSNYGYTF
TGTGCCAGTAGTACCAGGAATTCGAACTATGGCTACACCTTC
>-|-|TRBV6-5|TRBJ2-7
CASRSTPGSSYEQYF
TGTGCCAGCAGGTCAACCCCAGGTTCCTCCTACGAGCAGTACTTC
>-|-|TRBV7-6|TRBJ1-2
CASSLGAGPYYGYTF
TGTGCCAGCAGCTTAGGAGCAGGGCCCTACTATGGCTACACCTTC
>once|TRBD1|TRBV7-3|TRBJ1-3
CASSLGQGAPNTIYF
TGTGCCAGCAGCCTTGGACAGGGGGCCCCGAACACCATATATTTT
>-|-|TRBV6-6|TRBJ2-7
CASSLEVYEQYF
TGTGCCAGCAGCCTAGAAGTATACGAGCAGTACTTC
>-|-|TRBV29-1|TRBJ2-2
CSVAQGSGELFF
TGCAGCGTTGCTCAGGGTTCCGGGGAGCTGTTTTTT
>-|TRBD1|TRBV27|TRBJ1-1
CASSFRTGVLIGGEAFF
TGTGCCAGCAGTTTTAGGACAGGGGTCCTCATTGGTGGTGAAGCTTTCTTT
>-|-|TRBV27|TRBJ1-5
CASSLRGGSDQPQHF
TGTGCCAGCAGTCTTAGGGGGGGCTCAGATCAGCCCCAGCATTTT
>-|-|TRBV6-5|TRBJ1-3
CASSGELGNTIYF
TGTGCCAGCAGCGGGGAGCTCGGAAACACCATATATTTT
>-|TRBD1|TRBV5-6|TRBJ1-4
CASSFGRQGAREKLFF
TGTGCCAGCAGCTTCGGAAGACAGGGGGCGCGGGAAAAACTGTTTTTT
>-|TRBD2|TRBV6-5|TRBJ2-1
CASRSLSGRAGEQFF
TGTGCCAGCCGTAGTCTTAGCGGGAGGGCGGGAGAGCAGTTCTTC
>once|-|TRBV23-1|TRBJ2-7
CASSRTHGGHEQYF
TGCGCCAGCAGTCGCACCCATGGGGGCCACGAGCAGTACTTC
>-|-|TRBV13|TRBJ2-7
CASSLKGRGSYEQYF
TGTGCCAGCAGCTTAAAGGGGCGGGGCTCCTACGAGCAGTACTTC
>-|-|TRBV7-8|TRBJ2-1
CASSSPLEQFF
TGTGCCAGCAGCTCCCCGTTAGAGCAGTTCTTC
>-|-|TRBV2|TRBJ1-1
CASSEFAVATEAFF
TGTGCCAGCAGTGAGTTTGCGGTGGCCACTGAAGCTTTCTTT
>-|-|TRBV19|TRBJ2-1
CASSIQAGDHEQFF
TGTGCCAGTAGTATACAGGCAGGGGACCATGAGCAGTTCTTC
>once|-|TRBV29-1|TRBJ1-1
CSVQRQNTEAFF
TGCAGCGTCCAGAGACAAAACACTGAAGCTTTCTTT
>-|-|TRBV27|TRBJ1-2
CASSLDGDYGYTF
TGTGCCAGCAGTTTGGACGGGGACTATGGCTACACCTTC
>-|TRBD1|TRBV5-1|TRBJ2-7
CASSLNSLGQGFSDEQYF
TGCGCCAGCAGCTTGAATAGCCTGGGACAGGGATTCTCCGACGAGCAGTACTTC
>-|-|TRBV12-5|TRBJ2-7
CASGSVVPTHVYEQYF
TGTGCTAGTGGTTCCGTAGTCCCTACCCATGTGTACGAGCAGTACTTC
>-|-|TRBV2|TRBJ1-1
CASRPQGTEAFF
TGTGCCAGCAGGCCGCAGGGCACTGAAGCTTTCTTT
>-|-|TRBV30|TRBJ2-1
CAWTFYNEQFF
TGTGCCTGGACTTTCTACAATGAGCAGTTCTTC
>few|-|TRBV2|TRBJ1-2
CASSESRPYGYTF
TGTGCCAGCAGTGAGAGCAGGCCCTATGGCTACACCTTC
>once|TRBD2|TRBV13|TRBJ2-1
CASSSPGVAGGIYNEQFF
TGTGCCAGCAGCTCCCCCGGAGTAGCGGGAGGAATATACAATGAGCAGTTCTTC
>-|TRBD1|TRBV10-3|TRBJ1-2
CAITPGRGFEGYTF
TGTGCCATCACCCCCGGCAGGGGGTTCGAGGGCTACACCTTC
>-|-|TRBV7-8|TRBJ2-6
CASKLTADKLSGANVLTF
TGTGCCAGCAAGTTGACGGCAGACAAACTCTCTGGGGCCAACGTCCTGACTTTC
>-|TRBD1|TRBV6-1|TRBJ2-7
CASSALRGYGYEQYF
TGTGCCAGCAGTGCCCTCAGGGGGTATGGCTACGAGCAGTACTTC
>-|-|TRBV4-1|TRBJ1-1
CASSQERLQPTEAFF
TGCGCCAGCAGCCAAGAGAGATTACAGCCCACTGAAGCTTTCTTT
>-|-|TRBV5-1|TRBJ1-1
CASSPRGDNTEAFF
TGCGCCAGCAGCCCCAGGGGAGATAACACTGAAGCTTTCTTT